This TCR beta chain comes out of a study of blood T cell repertoires in COVID-19. Study as a whole: Whether acute or convalescent, the COVID-19 samples came from the United States, Italy and Spain. In each case, the material was cDNA or gDNA derived from T cells, B-cell-depleted T cells, or PBMCs.

As handled by the study authors: Nucleated cell number was recorded as an estimate derived from reference gene primer amplification. TCRdb keeps only in-frame clones here, not all; method: immunoSEQ multiplex PCR. The D gene and trimming were derived from the DNA, and the V and J assignments and clone size from that table. The table includes some 90,000 clones, about 90% detected once. This CDR3 has 13 amino acids. The germline V gene encodes CDR1 SGHRS and CDR2 YFSETQ. Trimming left V 2 bases short and J 5 bases short, with 7 bases between. This clonotype was obtained from a woman between 45 and 65 years old in a cohort sampled during active COVID-19. The specimen was peripheral blood. J is TRBJ2-2 and V is TRBV5-1, with a weak D call TRBD1 (6 bases). CDR3 sequence: CASSLGGTGELFF. The DNA of the CDR3 is TGCGCCAGCAGCTTAGGGGGAACCGGGGAGCTGTTTTTT. Full variable domain (missing parts from reference TRBV5-1 and TRBJ2-2): KAGVTQTPRYLIKTRGQQVTLSCSPISGHRSVSWYQQTPGQGLQFLFEYFSETQRNKGNFPGRFSGRQFSNSRSEMNVSTLELGDSALYLCASSLGGTGELFFGEGSRLTVL.